The rows below give T cell receptor beta chains drawn from one sample of a study of blood T cell repertoires in COVID-19. TCRdb keeps only in-frame clones here, not all; method: immunoSEQ multiplex PCR. The sample contains around 190,000 clones, approximately 73% of which appear only once. The sample was PBMCs or T cells enriched from blood (not recorded which). The receptor source for this set is a woman in her forties or fifties with acute COVID-19. CDR3s include the opening cysteine and the closing phenylalanine or tryptophan. D genes are given only for firm matches. Some rows mark clone size as missing; the rest say once, few, many or name a class of expanded clone.

>TRBV7-9|TRBJ1-2|TRBD1|-
TGTGCCAGCAGCACCTGGGACAGGGGAGACTATGGCTACACCTTC
CASSTWDRGDYGYTF
>TRBV2|TRBJ1-5|-|few
TGTGCCAGCAGTGGAGGGTATGGCCCCAGCAATCAGCCCCAGCATTTT
CASSGGYGPSNQPQHF
>TRBV10-3|TRBJ2-3|-|few
TGTGCCATCAGTGAACCGGGGACAGATACGCAGTATTTT
CAISEPGTDTQYF
>TRBV27|TRBJ1-2|-|-
TGTGCCAGCTACAGGGATGATTATGGCTACACCTTC
CASYRDDYGYTF
>TRBV21-1|TRBJ2-6|-|many
TGTGCCAGCAGCAAACGGCGACAGGGGGCTGGATCTGGGGCCAACGTCCTGACTTTC
CASSKRRQGAGSGANVLTF
>TRBV24-1|TRBJ1-5|TRBD1|-
TGTGCCACCAGTGATGCCGGGACAGGGGTCAATCAGCCCCAGCATTTT
CATSDAGTGVNQPQHF
>TRBV2|TRBJ2-1|-|-
TGTGCCAGCAGTCAAGGCAGGGAACGCTCGGTCTTCCACAATGAGCAGTTCTTC
CASSQGRERSVFHNEQFF
>TRBV23-1|TRBJ2-5|-|once
TGCGCCAGCAGTCAAAATCGGGGGGAGACCCAGTACTTC
CASSQNRGETQYF
>TRBV7-9|TRBJ2-2|TRBD2|-
TGTGCCAGCAGTCGGGGGGACCACGGGGAGCTGTTTTTT
CASSRGDHGELFF
>TRBV7-6|TRBJ2-2|TRBD1|-
TGTGCCAGCAGCTTAGCCATTGGGGACAGGGATTACACCGGGGAGCTGTTTTTT
CASSLAIGDRDYTGELFF
>TRBV27|TRBJ2-3|TRBD2|-
TGTGCCAGCAACCCGGGGGAGGGCGGCACAGATACGCAGTATTTT
CASNPGEGGTDTQYF
>TRBV3-1/TRBV3-2|TRBJ2-3|TRBD2|-
TGTGCCAGCAGCCAAGGAGCGGGGGGGATGTCACTCTCAGATACGCAGTATTTT
CASSQGAGGMSLSDTQYF
>TRBV27|TRBJ2-2|TRBD1|-
TGTGCCAGCAGTACCAGAGGGGGCGGGACCGGGGAGCTGTTTTTT
CASSTRGGGTGELFF
>TRBV6-1|TRBJ1-5|-|-
TGTGCCAGCAGTCCGGGACATAGCAATCAGCCCCAGCATTTT
CASSPGHSNQPQHF
>TRBV12-5|TRBJ2-3|TRBD2|-
TGTGCTAGTGGTTTACCCCCGACTAGCGGTAGCACAGATACGCAGTATTTT
CASGLPPTSGSTDTQYF
>TRBV7-2|TRBJ2-3|-|-
TGTGCCAGCAGCTTATCCAGGGGACCCACAGATACGCAGTATTTT
CASSLSRGPTDTQYF
>TRBV7-2|TRBJ1-2|-|-
TGTGCCAGCAGCTCCCTCTATGGGAGAGACGTCTACACCTTC
CASSSLYGRDVYTF
>TRBV7-2|TRBJ1-1|-|-
TGTGCCAGCAGCCCGTACATCCGGGATTTGAACACTGAAGCTTTCTTT
CASSPYIRDLNTEAFF
>TRBV10-3|TRBJ2-5|TRBD1|-
TGTGCCACCGGGGACAGCCCGGTGGAGACCCAGTACTTC
CATGDSPVETQYF
>TRBV14|TRBJ1-2|-|few
TGTGCCAGCAGCCAAGAATGGGGGGGGAGTGGCTACACCTTC
CASSQEWGGSGYTF
>TRBV27|TRBJ1-1|TRBD1|-
TGTGCCAGCAGTTTACCCGACAGGGGTGAAGCTTTCTTT
CASSLPDRGEAFF
>TRBV19|TRBJ1-5|TRBD1|many
TGTGCCAGTAGCCAGGGGGTGCGTCAGCCCCAGCATTTT
CASSQGVRQPQHF
>TRBV30|TRBJ1-6|TRBD1|-
TGTGCCTGGAGCCTGACAGGGAATTCACCCCTCCACTTT
CAWSLTGNSPLHF
>TRBV28|TRBJ1-1|-|once
TGTGCCAGCAGCTGGGCCAAGAACACTGAAGCTTTCTTT
CASSWAKNTEAFF
>TRBV7-2|TRBJ2-5|-|-
TGTGCCAGCAGCTTAACGATTGGGGGGGAGACCCAGTACTTC
CASSLTIGGETQYF
>TRBV5-6|TRBJ1-5|-|-
TGTGCCAGCAGCTTGACTTCCAATCAGCCCCAGCATTTT
CASSLTSNQPQHF
>TRBV27|TRBJ1-1|-|-
TGTGCCAGCCAGCACCAAGACAGACACACTGAAGCTTTCTTT
CASQHQDRHTEAFF
>TRBV7-3|TRBJ1-1|TRBD1|-
TGTGCCAGCAGCTTAAGATCAGGGGGCAGGAACACTGAAGCTTTCTTT
CASSLRSGGRNTEAFF
>TRBV2|TRBJ1-4|TRBD1|-
TGTGCCAGCAGTGGTGGAGGGACAGGGCGTGAAAAACTGTTTTTT
CASSGGGTGREKLFF
>TRBV29-1|TRBJ1-2|-|-
TGCAGCGTTGAATCAGGGACAAGGGGTAACTATGGCTACACCTTC
CSVESGTRGNYGYTF
>TRBV11-2|TRBJ1-2|TRBD1|-
TGTGCCAGCAGTTTAACGGGCAGGGGGATTGGTGGCTACACCTTC
CASSLTGRGIGGYTF
>TRBV3-1/TRBV3-2|TRBJ2-2|-|-
TGTGCCAGCAGCCAACAGGCGAACACCGGGGAGCTGTTTTTT
CASSQQANTGELFF
>TRBV18|TRBJ2-1|TRBD2|-
TGTGCCAGCTCACTTCAGGGGCTAGCGGGGGCTAGCTCCTACAATGAGCAGTTCTTC
CASSLQGLAGASSYNEQFF